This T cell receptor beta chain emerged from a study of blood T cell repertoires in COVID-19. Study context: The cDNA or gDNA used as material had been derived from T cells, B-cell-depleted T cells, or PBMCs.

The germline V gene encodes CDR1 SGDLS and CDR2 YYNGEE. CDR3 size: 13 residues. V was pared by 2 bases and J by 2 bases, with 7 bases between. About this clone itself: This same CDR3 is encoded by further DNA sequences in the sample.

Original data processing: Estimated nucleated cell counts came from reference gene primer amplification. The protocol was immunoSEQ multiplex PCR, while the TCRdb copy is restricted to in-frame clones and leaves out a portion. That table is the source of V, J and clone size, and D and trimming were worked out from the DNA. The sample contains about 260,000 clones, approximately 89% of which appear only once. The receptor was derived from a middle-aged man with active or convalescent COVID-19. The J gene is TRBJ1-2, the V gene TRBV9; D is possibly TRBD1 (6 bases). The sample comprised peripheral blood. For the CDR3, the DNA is TGTGCCAGCAGCGTTCAGGGGAACTATGGCTACACCTTC. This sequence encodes CASSVQGNYGYTF.